A selection of T cell receptor beta chains follows, all from one sample in a study of ipilimumab plus nivolumab after autologous stem cell transplantation. The method was immunoSEQ multiplex PCR; TCRdb's version includes in-frame clones alone and lacks a portion of them. The sample yields about 9,200 clones, 55% to 75% seen once. The source material was PBMCs, sampled in a trial of ipilimumab plus nivolumab as post-transplant consolidation. These receptor sequences come from a female donor with multiple myeloma. The CDR3 runs from the conserved cysteine through the conserved F or W. A D gene is named only where the DNA matches it firmly. Where a row states a size, it is once, few, many or the class of an expanded clone; other rows omit it.

TRBV27,.,TRBJ2-6,.,CASRGLSSGANVLTF,TGTGCCAGCAGGGGGTTAAGTTCTGGGGCCAACGTCCTGACTTTC
TRBV7-3,.,TRBJ2-6,.,CASSLSGLRSGANVLTF,TGTGCCAGCAGCTTATCGGGACTCCGTTCTGGGGCCAACGTCCTGACTTTC
TRBV28,.,TRBJ2-1,.,CASTRGWGNNEQFF,TGTGCCAGCACCCGGGGATGGGGCAACAATGAGCAGTTCTTC
TRBV29-1,TRBD2,TRBJ2-1,once,CSGVTSGRGAGQFF,TGCAGCGGGGTGACTAGCGGGAGGGGCGCCGGGCAGTTCTTC
TRBV19,TRBD2,TRBJ2-1,.,CASSPRLAESFSYNEQFF,TGTGCCAGTAGTCCGAGACTAGCGGAATCATTTTCCTACAATGAGCAGTTCTTC
TRBV6-1,TRBD2,TRBJ2-2,.,CASSAVSAGEANTGELFF,TGTGCCAGCAGTGCGGTGTCAGCGGGAGAGGCGAACACCGGGGAGCTGTTTTTT
TRBV28,.,TRBJ1-3,.,CASSLRPGKNGNTIYF,TGTGCCAGCAGTTTACGGCCAGGGAAAAATGGAAACACCATATATTTT
TRBV21-1,.,TRBJ2-3,.,CASSKPVRTLPVSDTQYF,TGTGCCAGCAGCAAACCGGTCCGGACATTACCCGTATCAGATACGCAGTATTTT
TRBV12-5,.,TRBJ2-6,.,CARAPEKSGANVLTF,TGTGCCCGTGCCCCTGAGAAATCCGGGGCCAACGTCCTGACTTTC
TRBV10-1,.,TRBJ1-2,.,CASSLKDREKTYGYTF,TGCGCCAGCAGTTTGAAAGATCGCGAAAAGACCTATGGCTACACCTTC
TRBV11-3,TRBD1,TRBJ1-4,.,CASSVNRGLYEKLFF,TGTGCCAGCAGCGTAAACAGGGGGCTCTACGAAAAACTGTTTTTT
TRBV7-3,TRBD2,TRBJ2-5,.,CASSLGAGGQETQYF,TGTGCCAGCAGCTTAGGTGCGGGAGGGCAGGAGACCCAGTACTTC
TRBV10-2,.,TRBJ2-1,once,CASSATWREGDNEQFF,TGCGCCAGCAGTGCAACTTGGAGAGAGGGGGACAATGAGCAGTTCTTC
TRBV19,.,TRBJ1-2,.,CASSTMEKGDGYGYTF,TGTGCCAGTAGCACAATGGAGAAAGGGGATGGCTATGGCTACACCTTC
TRBV5-1,.,TRBJ2-7,once,CASSPDSSYEQYF,TGCGCCAGCAGCCCGGACAGCTCCTACGAGCAGTACTTC
TRBV2,.,TRBJ2-3,.,CASTELREDTQYF,TGTGCCAGCACAGAGCTCCGTGAGGATACGCAGTATTTT
TRBV9,.,TRBJ1-1,.,CASSVTGWNTEAFF,TGTGCCAGCAGCGTAACGGGATGGAACACTGAAGCTTTCTTT
TRBV28,.,TRBJ2-2,.,CASRWSGELFF,TGTGCCAGCAGGTGGTCCGGGGAGCTGTTTTTT
TRBV30,.,TRBJ2-1,.,CAWRWVGSSEQFF,TGTGCCTGGAGGTGGGTAGGGAGCAGTGAGCAGTTCTTC
TRBV19,.,TRBJ1-2,once,CASKTGTIANYGYTF,TGTGCCAGTAAGACCGGGACAATAGCTAACTATGGCTACACCTTC
TRBV7-9,.,TRBJ1-3,few,CASSFLRDTIYF,TGTGCCAGCAGCTTCCTCCGGGACACCATATATTTT
TRBV27,TRBD2,TRBJ2-3,.,CARFTSGRAGSTDTQYF,TGTGCCAGGTTTACTAGCGGGAGGGCCGGGAGCACAGATACGCAGTATTTT
TRBV9,TRBD2,TRBJ2-1,.,CASSVEAGLAGVGQFF,TGTGCCAGCAGCGTAGAGGCGGGACTAGCGGGAGTAGGGCAGTTCTTC
TRBV14,.,TRBJ1-2,.,CASSQDGGGGYGYTF,TGTGCCAGCAGCCAAGATGGGGGGGGCGGCTATGGCTACACCTTC
TRBV7-2,TRBD1,TRBJ2-7,.,CASSRLQGASGYEQYF,TGTGCCAGCAGCCGATTACAGGGGGCTTCCGGCTACGAGCAGTACTTC
TRBV15,.,TRBJ2-2,.,CATSSQRETGELFF,TGTGCCACCAGCAGTCAGAGGGAAACCGGGGAGCTGTTTTTT
TRBV6-5,TRBD2,TRBJ2-5,.,CASSYTRLAGDETQYF,TGTGCCAGCAGTTACACCCGACTAGCGGGAGATGAGACCCAGTACTTC
TRBV7-2,TRBD2,TRBJ2-7,.,CASSLTASGISYEQYF,TGTGCCAGCAGCTTAACGGCTAGCGGGATCTCCTACGAGCAGTACTTC
TRBV30,.,TRBJ2-7,.,CAWNSYQVSYEQYF,TGTGCCTGGAATTCTTACCAGGTCTCCTACGAGCAGTACTTC
TRBV19,.,TRBJ1-5,.,CASSIWGTNQPQHF,TGTGCCAGTAGTATTTGGGGAACCAATCAGCCCCAGCATTTT
TRBV29-1,.,TRBJ2-3,.,CSVNRGTSTDTQYF,TGCAGCGTCAACCGGGGTACTAGCACAGATACGCAGTATTTT
TRBV27,.,TRBJ2-1,.,CASSLPGNEQFF,TGTGCCAGCAGCCTCCCCGGCAATGAGCAGTTCTTC
TRBV7-9,.,TRBJ2-2,.,CASSPTPTGELFF,TGTGCCAGCAGCCCGACACCCACCGGGGAGCTGTTTTTT
TRBV10-3,.,TRBJ2-5,.,CAIRENSYQETQYF,TGTGCCATCAGGGAAAACAGCTACCAAGAGACCCAGTACTTC
TRBV18,.,TRBJ2-7,.,CASSREESSYEQYF,TGTGCCAGCTCACGAGAGGAGTCCTCCTACGAGCAGTACTTC
TRBV7-8,TRBD1,TRBJ2-7,.,CASSLFIRGSSYEQYF,TGTGCCAGCAGCTTATTTATCAGGGGGAGCTCCTACGAGCAGTACTTC
TRBV10-3,TRBD1,TRBJ1-4,.,CAIRAGTGGAAANEKLFF,TGTGCCATCAGGGCCGGGACAGGGGGCGCGGCCGCTAATGAAAAACTGTTTTTT
TRBV27,TRBD1,TRBJ2-7,.,CASSLTPGGWAYEQYF,TGTGCCAGCAGTTTAACCCCAGGGGGCTGGGCCTACGAGCAGTACTTC
TRBV11-3,TRBD2,TRBJ2-7,.,CASSLSGGSEQYF,TGTGCCAGCAGCTTATCGGGGGGAAGCGAGCAGTACTTC
TRBV6-6,.,TRBJ1-1,few,CASSYGGTEAFF,TGTGCCAGCAGTTACGGAGGAACTGAAGCTTTCTTT
TRBV5-1,TRBD1,TRBJ2-1,.,CASSPWTGGLYNEQFF,TGCGCCAGCAGCCCCTGGACAGGGGGCCTTTACAATGAGCAGTTCTTC
TRBV27,.,TRBJ2-1,few,CASSLSGVGEQFF,TGTGCCAGCAGTTTATCGGGAGTTGGGGAGCAGTTCTTC
TRBV27,.,TRBJ1-1,.,CASMGGDARQYGAFF,TGTGCCAGCATGGGGGGGGACGCCCGACAGTATGGGGCTTTCTTT
TRBV18,.,TRBJ2-1,.,CASSPTGSSEQFF,TGTGCCAGCTCACCTACAGGGAGTAGTGAGCAGTTCTTC
TRBV11-1,.,TRBJ2-5,once,CASSPRGRGGETQYF,TGTGCCAGCAGCCCAAGGGGCAGGGGTGGAGAGACCCAGTACTTC
TRBV18,TRBD1,TRBJ2-5,.,CASSQEGQGAIQETQYF,TGTGCCAGCTCACAAGAAGGACAGGGGGCGATTCAAGAGACCCAGTACTTC
TRBV7-2,.,TRBJ1-2,.,CASSLGARVGNGYTF,TGTGCCAGCAGTCTAGGGGCCAGGGTCGGCAATGGCTACACCTTC